This TCR beta chain originates from a study of siplizumab effects on memory and regulatory T cells. This table comes from immunoSEQ multiplex PCR, and its TCRdb copy is limited to in-frame clones, with some not included. This sample has 55,000 to 70,000 clones, with 85% to 95% found just once. V dropped 3 bases and J dropped 2 bases, with 12 bases sitting between them. CDR1 and CDR2 (germline): MNHNS, SASEGT. The CDR3 has 15 residues. This TCR came from a human donor in good health. The sample comprised CD8+ T cells sorted from blood. The V gene is TRBV6-1, the J gene TRBJ2-3, with D maybe TRBD1 (6 bases). The CDR3 DNA reads TGTGCCAGCAGTGACTACCGGGACAACACAGATACGCAGTATTTT. Protein sequence: CASSDYRDNTDTQYF.